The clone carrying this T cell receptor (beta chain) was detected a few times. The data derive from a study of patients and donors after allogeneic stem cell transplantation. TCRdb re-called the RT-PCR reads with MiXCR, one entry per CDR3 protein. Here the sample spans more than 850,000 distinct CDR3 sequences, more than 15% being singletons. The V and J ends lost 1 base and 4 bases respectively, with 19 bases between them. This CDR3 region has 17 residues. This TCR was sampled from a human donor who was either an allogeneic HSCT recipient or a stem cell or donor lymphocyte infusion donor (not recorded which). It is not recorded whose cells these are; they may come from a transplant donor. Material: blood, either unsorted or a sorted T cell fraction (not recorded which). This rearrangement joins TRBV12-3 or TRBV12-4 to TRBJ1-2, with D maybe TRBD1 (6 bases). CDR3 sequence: CASSLVVGGARVYGYTF. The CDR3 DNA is TGTGCCAGCAGTTTAGTAGTGGGGGGGGCTAGGGTCTATGGCTACACCTTC.